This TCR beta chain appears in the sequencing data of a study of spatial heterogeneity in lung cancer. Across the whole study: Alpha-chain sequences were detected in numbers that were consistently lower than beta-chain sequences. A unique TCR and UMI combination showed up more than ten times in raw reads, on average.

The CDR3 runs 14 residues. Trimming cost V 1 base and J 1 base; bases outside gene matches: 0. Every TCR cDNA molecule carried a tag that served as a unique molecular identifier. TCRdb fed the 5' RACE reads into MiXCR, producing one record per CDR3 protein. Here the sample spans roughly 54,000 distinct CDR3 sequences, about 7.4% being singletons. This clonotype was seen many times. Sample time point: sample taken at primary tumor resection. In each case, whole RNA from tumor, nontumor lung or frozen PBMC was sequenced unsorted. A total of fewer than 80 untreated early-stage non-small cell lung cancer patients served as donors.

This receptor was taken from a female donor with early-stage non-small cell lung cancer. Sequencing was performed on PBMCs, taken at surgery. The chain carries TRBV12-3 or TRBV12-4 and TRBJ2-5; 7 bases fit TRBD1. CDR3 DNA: TGTGCCAGCAGTTTAGGGGACAGCCAAGAGACCCAGTACTTC. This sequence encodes CASSLGDSQETQYF.